This T cell receptor beta chain originates from a study of graft-versus-host responses after intestinal transplantation. The repertoire was sequenced with immunoSEQ multiplex PCR; TCRdb's copy has only in-frame clones and lacks some. The sample shows 49,000 or so clones, 90% to 95% of them seen only once. V was shortened by 3 bases and J by 1 base, with 7 bases between the two germline ends. The CDR3 spans 14 residues. Germline-derived CDR1 and CDR2 are LNHDA and SQIVND (reference sequence). The source is a human patient who received an intestinal transplant, so some T cells may come from the graft donor. Sequenced here: PBMCs, sampled approximately 740 days after a first intestinal transplant, on the day of a second. The V and J genes are TRBV19 and TRBJ2-1, with D maybe TRBD2 (6 bases). The CDR3 region has the DNA TGTGCCAGTAGTATGGGACTTTCCTACAATGAGCAGTTCTTC. Translated, it gives CASSMGLSYNEQFF.